A single sample is the source of the 31 T cell receptor beta chains below, sequenced in a study of T-cell memory formation after mild COVID-19. TCRdb analysed the 5' RACE reads with MiXCR anew, one entry per CDR3 protein. The sample has more than 85,000 distinct CDR3 sequences, 11% seen once; the top ten hold about 40%. Material for sequencing was PBMCs or a T cell subset sorted from them (not recorded which). These receptors were obtained from a man younger than 30 who had mild COVID-19 (a few samples of this study predate the infection). Cell type and time point are not known.

This clonotype came up a few times. The chain carries TRBV4-1 and TRBJ2-7, with D tentatively TRBD2 (5 bases). Trimming removed 1 base at V and 5 bases at J, with 12 bases between. Germline V gene lookup returns CDR1 MGHRA and CDR2 YSYEKL. The CDR3 is 14 residues long. The CDR3 nucleotides are TGCGCCAGCAGCCAAGTTGGGCTCGGGAACGAGCAGTACTTC. It encodes CASSQVGLGNEQYF.

This clonotype was recorded many times. V gene TRBV7-9 combines with J gene TRBJ2-1; 8 nucleotides align to TRBD1. The CDR3 is 15 residues long. Germline values: CDR1 SEHNR, CDR2 FQNEAQ (reference sequence). The V and J ends lost 5 bases and 4 bases, in that order; junction bases with no gene match: 7. The CDR3: CASSPPGQAYNEQFF. The CDR3 region has the DNA TGTGCCAGCAGCCCTCCGGGACAGGCTTACAATGAGCAGTTCTTC.

There are a few counts of this clonotype. This rearrangement joins TRBV27 to TRBJ2-7; D may be TRBD1 (6 bases). Germline CDR1 MNHEY, CDR2 SMNVEV (reference sequence). V shed 3 bases and J shed 3 bases, with 12 bases lying between them. CDR3 length: 14 amino acids. CDR3 in amino acids: CASSFTGKGYEQYF. The DNA for the CDR3 is TGTGCCAGCAGTTTTACAGGGAAGGGCTACGAGCAGTACTTC.

The J gene is TRBJ2-1, the V gene TRBV29-1; maybe TRBD1 (6 bases). V gave up 7 bases and J gave up 9 bases, with 19 bases separating them. The CDR3 is 13 residues long. Germline-derived CDR1 and CDR2 are SQVTM and ANQGSEA. CDR3 sequence: CSAPWTESIEQFF. Here the CDR3 DNA reads TGCAGCGCCCCTTGGACAGAAAGCATTGAGCAGTTCTTC.

A few counts support this clonotype. J is TRBJ2-7 and V is TRBV4-3; D ambiguous. Germline V CDR1 and CDR2: LGHNA, YSLEER. Trimming stripped 0 bases from V and 2 bases from J, with 11 bases between. This CDR3 has 15 amino acids. The CDR3 DNA reads as TGCGCCAGCAGCCAAGATAGCCCCGGAGCCTACGAGCAGTACTTC. Protein product: CASSQDSPGAYEQYF.

V is TRBV4-3 and J is TRBJ2-5; TRBD2 might be the D (5 bases). The CDR3 is 15 amino acids. V dropped 0 bases and J dropped 5 bases, with 13 bases sitting between them. From germline, CDR1 is LGHNA and CDR2 YSLEER. CDR3 nucleotides: TGCGCCAGCAGCCAAGATTCGGGGTATGGGGAGACCCAGTACTTC. Protein: CASSQDSGYGETQYF.

Only a few counts were recorded for this clonotype. The rearrangement joins TRBV7-2 to TRBJ2-3; 11 bases align to TRBD2. Germline CDR1 reads SGHTA; CDR2 reads FQGNSA. The CDR3 has 15 amino acids. The junction had 7 bases not matched to a gene; V was cut back by 10 bases and J by 1 base. For the CDR3, the DNA is TGTGCCACTCATGGGGGACTAGCGGGCACAGATACGCAGTATTTT. It is translated as CATHGGLAGTDTQYF.

The chain has TRBV7-3 and TRBJ2-3, with D possibly TRBD2 on 7 matching bases. Germline CDR1 is SGHTA and CDR2 is FQGTGA. V was trimmed by 5 bases and J by 6 bases, leaving 18 bases between them. This CDR3 is 15 amino acids long. The CDR3 loop is CASSPGDGGQDTQYF. In nucleotides, the CDR3 is TGTGCCAGCAGCCCGGGCGACGGGGGGCAGGATACGCAGTATTTT.

This clonotype was counted only a few times. The rearrangement joins TRBV10-2 to TRBJ2-1, with TRBD1 identical over 8 bases. The CDR3 is 15 residues long. The J segment lost 4 bases and the V segment lost 8 bases, leaving 10 bases of the junction unmatched. Looked up from germline, CDR1 is WSHSY and CDR2 is SAAADI. This chain's CDR3 is CASRSGTGVYNEQFF. CDR3 nucleotides: TGCGCCAGCCGCTCCGGGACAGGAGTTTACAATGAGCAGTTCTTC.

There are a few counts of this clonotype. V usage is TRBV19 and J usage is TRBJ2-3, with D possibly being TRBD1 (5 bases). Trimming took 7 bases from V and 0 from J, leaving 11 bases between them. The germline gives CDR1 LNHDA, CDR2 SQIVND (reference sequence). The CDR3 length is 14 residues. The CDR3 here is CASKGVFSTDTQYF. The CDR3 nucleotides are TGTGCCAGTAAAGGGGTTTTTAGCACAGATACGCAGTATTTT.

The J gene is TRBJ2-5, the V gene TRBV7-9; the D is unclear. The CDR3 is 13 amino acids. Per germline, CDR1 SEHNR and CDR2 FQNEAQ (reference sequence). V gave up 5 bases and J gave up 2 bases, with 9 bases separating them. This CDR3 reads CASSPKGQETQYF. The CDR3 DNA reads TGTGCCAGCAGCCCCAAGGGTCAAGAGACCCAGTACTTC.

This clonotype was seen a handful of times. The chain combines TRBV5-5 with TRBJ2-7; TRBD1 is a possible D gene (5 bases). The germline CDR1 and CDR2 sequences are SGHKS and YYEKEE (reference sequence). The CDR3 spans 12 residues. V lost 4 bases, J lost 6 bases, and 11 bases lay in between. As DNA, the CDR3 is TGTGCCAGCAGCCTGGATAGGGGCGAGCAGTACGTC. The encoded protein is CASSLDRGEQYV.

This clonotype occurred a few times. CDR3 sequence (DNA): TGTGCCAGCAGCGTTGCGGCACAGATGAACACTGAAGCTTTCTTT. It translates to CASSVAAQMNTEAFF. V and J are TRBV3-1 and TRBJ1-1, with unresolved D. The CDR3 totals 15 residues. Per the germline V gene, CDR1 is LGHDT and CDR2 is YNNKEL (reference sequence). The germline V and J ends were trimmed by 5 bases and 0 bases, with 13 bases remaining between them.

The rearrangement uses TRBV27 and TRBJ2-1; 7 positions agree with TRBD1. This CDR3 spans 15 amino acids. Germline values: CDR1 MNHEY, CDR2 SMNVEV (reference sequence). Germline trimming cut 0 bases from V and 4 bases from J; bases unmatched to any gene: 3. The CDR3 DNA reads TGTGCCAGCAGTTTATCGGCCAGGGGGTACAATGAGCAGTTCTTC. This gives the protein CASSLSARGYNEQFF.

This clonotype was seen many times. J is TRBJ2-3 and V is TRBV6-4, with 10 nucleotides matching TRBD1. Germline V gives CDR1 MRHNA, CDR2 SNTAGT. The CDR3 spans 14 residues. The V segment lost 2 bases and the J segment 4 bases; nucleotides outside the gene matches: 0. The CDR3 here is CASSDGQGADTQYF. In nucleotides, the CDR3 is TGTGCCAGCAGTGACGGACAGGGGGCAGATACGCAGTATTTT.

This chain links TRBV6-2 or TRBV6-3 with TRBJ1-1; D not resolved. Trimming removed 1 base from V and 4 bases from J, with 7 bases in between. Germline values: CDR1 MNHEY, CDR2 SVGEGT. CDR3 length equals 13 residues. Here the CDR3 reads CASSYWVATEAFF. CDR3 DNA sequence: TGTGCCAGCAGTTACTGGGTAGCCACTGAAGCTTTCTTT.

This chain connects TRBV6-6 to TRBJ1-1; no definite D call. Trimming cost V 6 bases and J 6 bases, with 14 bases left between them. Germline V lookup: CDR1 MNHNY, CDR2 SVGAGI (reference sequence). The CDR3 spans 13 residues. The CDR3 coding sequence is TGTGCCAGCAGGAATTCCGGGAGGTCTGAAGCTTTCTTT. This encodes CASRNSGRSEAFF.

J is TRBJ1-2 and V is TRBV7-9; 7 nucleotides match TRBD1. From germline, CDR1 is SEHNR and CDR2 FQNEAQ (reference sequence). This CDR3 has 12 amino acids. V shed 7 bases and J 3 bases; nucleotides not matched to a gene: 2. The CDR3 reads CASTGGDYGYTF. CDR3 bases: TGTGCCAGCACAGGGGGAGACTATGGCTACACCTTC.

The sample holds a few counts of this clonotype. The V and J genes are TRBV25-1 and TRBJ2-7; 8 bases match TRBD1. The CDR3 has 14 amino acids. Trimming cost V 2 bases and J 4 bases; bases outside gene matches: 4. Germline values: CDR1 MGHDK, CDR2 SYGVNS. CDR3 region: CASSEGTGVYEQYF. The CDR3 DNA follows: TGTGCCAGCAGTGAAGGGACAGGCGTTTACGAGCAGTACTTC.

The chain has TRBV10-3 and TRBJ2-5; TRBD1 matches 7 bases. This CDR3 has 15 amino acids. Germline values: CDR1 ENHRY, CDR2 SYGVKD. Germline trimming cut 3 bases from V and 4 bases from J; bases unmatched to any gene: 8. The DNA of the CDR3 is TGTGCCATCAGTGAACTCCGACAGGGCGGAGAGACCCAGTACTTC. It codes for CAISELRQGGETQYF.

This clonotype was counted at least ten times. The V call is TRBV3-1, the J call TRBJ2-3, with 10 bases matching TRBD2. There are 15 residues in the CDR3. The germline CDR1 and CDR2 sequences are LGHDT and YNNKEL (reference sequence). J was trimmed by 6 bases and V by 3 bases; bases with no gene match: 6. The CDR3 reads CASSHLAGVADTQYF. The CDR3 coding sequence is TGTGCCAGCAGCCACCTAGCGGGGGTAGCGGATACGCAGTATTTT.

The rearrangement uses TRBV10-3 and TRBJ2-5; TRBD1 agrees at 9 bases. V trimming: 2 bases; J trimming: 3 bases; junction bases outside the gene matches: 7. CDR3 size: 16 residues. Germline loops: CDR1 ENHRY, CDR2 SYGVKD. The CDR3 here is CAISEDPRTGEETQYF. The CDR3 DNA is TGTGCCATCAGTGAGGACCCTCGGACAGGGGAAGAGACCCAGTACTTC.

This clonotype was observed a handful of times. This sequence joins TRBV6-6 and TRBJ2-2, with TRBD2 matching over 13 bases. The length of the CDR3 is 16 residues. CDR1 MNHNY and CDR2 SVGAGI come from the germline V gene (reference sequence). The V and J ends lost 6 bases and 4 bases, in that order; junction bases with no gene match: 5. CDR3 sequence: CASSPGLAGFTGELFF. The CDR3 coding sequence is TGTGCCAGCAGCCCGGGACTAGCGGGGTTCACCGGGGAGCTGTTTTTT.

This clonotype appeared a few times. The V gene is TRBV4-3, the J gene TRBJ1-3; 9 bases agree with TRBD1. V trimming: 4 bases; J trimming: 8 bases; junction bases outside the gene matches: 9. From germline, CDR1 is LGHNA and CDR2 YSLEER. The CDR3 has 15 residues. The CDR3 region is CASSRTGGFRDTIYF. The CDR3 DNA reads TGCGCCAGCAGCCGCACAGGGGGCTTTAGGGACACCATATATTTT.

This clonotype has only a few counts. V and J are TRBV5-1 and TRBJ1-6; TRBD1 is a possible D gene (5 bases). The CDR3 totals 15 residues. Trimming took off 4 bases at V and 2 bases at J, with 10 bases between the two ends. Germline V CDR1 and CDR2: SGHRS, YFSETQ. In nucleotides, the CDR3 is TGCGCCAGCAGCGAGGGGATCCCCTATAATTCACCCCTCCACTTT. Residues: CASSEGIPYNSPLHF.

The sample holds a few counts of this clonotype. The rearrangement joins TRBV5-1 to TRBJ2-2; weak D call: TRBD1 (6 bases). Per germline, CDR1 SGHRS and CDR2 YFSETQ. The CDR3 sequence is 17 residues long. Trimming shortened V by 4 bases and J by 2 bases, and 18 bases separated the two germline ends. CDR3 sequence: CASSLNLRTANTGELFF. The CDR3 DNA is TGCGCCAGCAGCCTCAATTTAAGGACAGCTAACACCGGGGAGCTGTTTTTT.

A note on this clonotype: A single base separates this from a much larger clone, so it may be a read error. CDR3 loop: CSGLACTYNEQFF. The CDR3 DNA reads as TGCAGTGGCTTGGCGTGTACCTACAATGAGCAGTTCTTC. The chain is built from TRBV20-1 and TRBJ2-1, with unresolved D. CDR1 DFQATT and CDR2 SNEGSKA come from the germline V gene (reference sequence). The CDR3 covers 13 residues. Trimming removed 7 bases at V and 2 bases at J, with 12 bases between.

The gene calls are TRBV7-9 and TRBJ1-2; D is unresolved. Trimming removed 4 bases at V and 0 bases at J, with 9 bases between. This CDR3 region has 14 residues. Germline loops: CDR1 SEHNR, CDR2 FQNEAQ (reference sequence). In DNA form, the CDR3 reads TGTGCCAGCAGCTCCGGACGGCCTAACTATGGCTACACCTTC. Translation: CASSSGRPNYGYTF.

In nucleotides, the CDR3 is TGCGCCAGCACCCCGGGGTCTAGCGGGAGACAAGAGCAGTACTTC. This encodes CASTPGSSGRQEQYF. The chain combines TRBV4-3 with TRBJ2-7; TRBD2 matches 10 bases. CDR3 size: 15 residues. J was trimmed by 7 bases and V by 7 bases; bases with no gene match: 13. Germline V CDR1 and CDR2: LGHNA, YSLEER.

This clonotype was detected a few times. The junction departs from germline at one end; a sequencing error may be responsible. The V and J genes are TRBV29-1 and TRBJ1-3; no definite D call. This CDR3 has 14 residues. In germline, CDR1 is SQVTM, CDR2 ANQGSEA. CDR3 coding DNA: TGCAGCGTTGTAAAGGAGTCGGACGGAAACACAATATATTTT. Protein: CSVVKESDGNTIYF.

This clonotype came up many times. The chain is built from TRBV7-2 and TRBJ2-7, with D possibly being TRBD1 (5 bases). Germline V gives CDR1 SGHTA, CDR2 FQGNSA. This CDR3 spans 14 amino acids. V was pared by 1 base and J by 6 bases, with 13 bases between. As DNA, the CDR3 is TGTGCCAGCAGCTTAGGGGGCGGACACATCGAGCAGTACGTC. Encoded protein: CASSLGGGHIEQYV.